These 27 T cell receptor beta chains were all obtained from the same sample, sequenced in a study of blood T cells in healthy people across ages. It was with a sample-barcoded 5' primer and a J-beta primer mix that a second PCR of about 7 to 12 cycles was run. MiXCR, applied by TCRdb to the 5' RACE reads, yields one record per CDR3 protein. The sample has about 560,000 distinct CDR3 sequences, about a quarter seen once; the top ten hold over 3.5%. The data were also submitted as part of a second study, on T cells of mothers and their children.

The sample comprised blood. These receptors came from a boy between 2 and 10 years old in good health.

This clonotype was seen a handful of times. The rearrangement links TRBV12-3 or TRBV12-4 to TRBJ1-6; no firm D call. The CDR3 has 14 amino acids. V was clipped by 6 bases and J by 16 bases, with 22 bases between them. The CDR3 DNA is TGTGCCAGCAGGGCCGATTATCAGTCCCCGTTGCTCCACTTT. This gives the protein CASRADYQSPLLHF.

The CDR3, as DNA: TGTGCCAGCAGCCCAGATGAGACTCCCCAGTACTTC. Residues: CASSPDETPQYF. V usage is TRBV11-2 and J usage is TRBJ2-5; D is unclear. Germline CDR1 SGHAT, CDR2 FQNNGV. The germline V and J ends were trimmed by 5 bases and 9 bases, with 13 bases remaining between them. The CDR3 is 12 amino acids.

This chain uses TRBV10-3 with TRBJ2-3; TRBD2 aligns across 7 bases. The trim removed 2 bases at V and 5 bases at J, leaving 4 bases unmatched. Germline V CDR1 and CDR2: ENHRY, SYGVKD. The CDR3 runs to 14 residues. The DNA for the CDR3 is TGTGCCATCAGTGAGGCGGGGGTCTTAGATACGCAGTATTTT. Translating gives CAISEAGVLDTQYF.

The gene calls are TRBV7-9 and TRBJ2-1; D possibly corresponds to TRBD1 (5 bases). The assigned J gene may be wrong: the sequence end matches TRBJ2-5 better. The CDR3 contains 15 residues. CDR1 SEHNR and CDR2 FQNEAQ come from the germline V gene (reference sequence). CDR3 nucleotides: TGTGCCAGCAGCTTAGTAGGGGCATCGAAGGAGACCCAGTACTTC. Protein sequence: CASSLVGASKETQYF.

This clonotype was counted a few times. J is TRBJ2-1 and V is TRBV24-1; D gene unclear. There are 13 residues in the CDR3. Germline values: CDR1 KGHDR, CDR2 SFDVKD. The V gene lost 4 bases and the J gene lost 6 bases, with 9 bases spanning the gap. The CDR3 sequence is CATSEPWSNEQFF. The CDR3 DNA sequence: TGTGCCACCAGTGAACCCTGGTCCAATGAGCAGTTCTTC.

V gene TRBV11-2 combines with J gene TRBJ1-4; D is unclear. CDR1 and CDR2 (germline): SGHAT, FQNNGV. V was cut by 0 bases and J by 10 bases, with 9 bases left in between. The CDR3 is 13 amino acids. This CDR3 reads CASSLEPKGKLFF. The DNA for the CDR3 is TGTGCCAGCAGCTTAGAACCCAAGGGAAAACTGTTTTTT.

The sample holds a few counts of this clonotype. The CDR3 DNA sequence: TGCAGCGTTGTCGCAACGTCAGAGACCCAGTACTTC. Its protein product is CSVVATSETQYF. The chain is built from TRBV29-1 and TRBJ2-5, with D unresolved. Trimming cost V 4 bases and J 4 bases, with 10 bases left between them. There are 12 residues in the CDR3. Germline V gives CDR1 SQVTM, CDR2 ANQGSEA.

This clonotype was observed a handful of times. The V gene is TRBV4-3, the J gene TRBJ1-5, with unresolved D. V shed 1 base and J shed 7 bases, with 14 bases lying between them. This CDR3 is 15 amino acids long. CDR1 is LGHNA and CDR2 is YSLEER in the germline V gene. The CDR3 protein is CASSQAMSLRQPQHF. CDR3 bases: TGCGCCAGCAGCCAAGCTATGAGTTTGCGGCAGCCCCAGCATTTT.

This clonotype was observed a few times. The rearrangement links TRBV19 to TRBJ2-1; D is possibly TRBD1 or TRBD2 (5 bases each). The CDR3 totals 17 residues. Trimming left V 2 bases short and J 0 bases short, with 14 bases between. Germline CDR1 LNHDA, CDR2 SQIVND (reference sequence). In nucleotides, the CDR3 is TGTGCCAGTAGTATACGGGAACAGGATAGCTCCTACAATGAGCAGTTCTTC. This gives the protein CASSIREQDSSYNEQFF.

The gene calls are TRBV7-9 and TRBJ2-4; no clear D gene. Per the germline V gene, CDR1 is SEHNR and CDR2 is FQNEAQ (reference sequence). The CDR3 runs to 12 residues. V lost 1 base and J lost 7, with 5 bases in between. The CDR3 region is CASSLGVNIQYF. In DNA, the CDR3 is TGTGCCAGCAGCTTAGGGGTTAACATTCAGTACTTC.

This clonotype was observed a handful of times. The chain carries TRBV21-1 and TRBJ2-1. TRBV21-1 is recorded as a pseudogene. The CDR3 consists of 14 residues. The CDR3 region is CASSKGVNTRLQFF. In DNA form, the CDR3 reads TGTGCCAGCAGCAAAGGCGTAAATACCAGGTTACAGTTCTTC.

This chain uses TRBV10-3 with TRBJ1-1; D gene uncertain. CDR1 ENHRY and CDR2 SYGVKD come from the germline V gene. The CDR3 contains 13 residues. V was pared by 3 bases and J by 0 bases, with 5 bases between. DNA for the CDR3: TGTGCCATCAGTGAAGGACTGAACACTGAAGCTTTCTTT. Translating it yields CAISEGLNTEAFF.

V is TRBV3-1 and J is TRBJ2-5, with 8 nucleotides matching TRBD2. The CDR3 covers 11 residues. The germline gives CDR1 LGHDT, CDR2 YNNKEL (reference sequence). Trimming took 1 base from V and 13 from J; bases not matched to a gene: 2. For the CDR3, the DNA is TGTGCCAGCAGCCAAGGTCTAGCGGGGTACTTC. Translating it yields CASSQGLAGYF.

In regard to this clonotype: This could be a read error, since a much larger clone is one nucleotide away. The chain is built from TRBV19 and TRBJ2-1; 7 nucleotides agree with TRBD1. Germline V gene sequence: CDR1 LNHDA, CDR2 SQIVND (reference sequence). Trimming cost V 5 bases and J 6 bases; bases outside gene matches: 7. The CDR3 contains 14 residues. CDR3 DNA sequence: TGTGCCAGTAGTGGGGCAGGGGGAGTCAATGAGCAGTTCTTC. Its protein is CASSGAGGVNEQFF.

This chain connects TRBV10-2 to TRBJ2-7, with D perhaps TRBD2 (6 bases). Per germline, CDR1 WSHSY and CDR2 SAAADI. Between the trimmed V and J ends, which lost 2 bases and 0 bases, there was a span of 8 bases. The CDR3 contains 14 residues. The CDR3 region is CASSEGRFSYEQYF. For the CDR3, the DNA is TGCGCCAGCAGTGAGGGGAGGTTCTCCTACGAGCAGTACTTC.

This clonotype was seen more than once but under ten times. V usage is TRBV10-3 and J usage is TRBJ2-6; perhaps TRBD2 as D (5 bases). This CDR3 has 17 amino acids. CDR1 is ENHRY and CDR2 is SYGVKD in the germline V gene. Deletions cut 3 bases from V and 0 bases from J, with 12 bases between. The DNA of the CDR3 is TGTGCCATCAGTGACGGGGTCAGGCGCTCTGGGGCCAACGTCCTGACTTTC. It yields the protein CAISDGVRRSGANVLTF.

This chain links TRBV9 with TRBJ2-3; D not certain. V was shortened by 0 bases and J by 0 bases, with 5 bases between the two germline ends. The CDR3 length is 14 residues. Germline CDR1 SGDLS, CDR2 YYNGEE. This CDR3 is CASSVEPSTDTQYF. As DNA, the CDR3 is TGTGCCAGCAGCGTAGAGCCAAGCACAGATACGCAGTATTTT.

The chain couples TRBV29-1 to TRBJ2-3; perhaps TRBD1 as D (6 bases). The CDR3 contains 14 residues. CDR1 SQVTM and CDR2 ANQGSEA come from the germline V gene. The V end was cut by 5 bases, the J end by 1 base, with 13 bases between. CDR3 region: CSVPEGVGTDTQYF. The CDR3 coding sequence is TGCAGCGTTCCCGAGGGGGTCGGCACAGATACGCAGTATTTT.

The J gene is TRBJ1-1, the V gene TRBV5-1, with no clear D. The CDR3 contains 15 residues. From germline, CDR1 is SGHRS and CDR2 YFSETQ. Between the trimmed V and J ends, which lost 0 bases and 4 bases, there was a span of 13 bases. In nucleotides, the CDR3 is TGCGCCAGCAGCTTGGCCCAAGGTAGTGGCACTGAAGCTTTCTTT. It specifies CASSLAQGSGTEAFF.

This clonotype was counted only a few times. The genes are TRBV7-2 and TRBJ1-6; no clear D. Trimming stripped 2 bases from V and 4 bases from J, with 12 bases between. CDR3 length equals 16 residues. Looked up from germline, CDR1 is SGHTA and CDR2 is FQGNSA. CDR3 residues: CASSLMAMAYNSPLHF. DNA of the CDR3: TGTGCCAGCAGCTTAATGGCGATGGCGTATAATTCACCCCTCCACTTT.

The gene calls are TRBV27 and TRBJ2-1, with 11 bases aligning to TRBD2. CDR1 and CDR2 from the germline V gene are MNHEY and SMNVEV (reference sequence). The CDR3 length is 18 residues. Trimming removed 3 bases from V and 4 bases from J; junction bases left unmatched: 11. The CDR3 sequence: CASSFGQSLAGEYNEQFF. In nucleotides, the CDR3 is TGTGCCAGCAGTTTTGGGCAGTCACTAGCGGGAGAATACAATGAGCAGTTCTTC.

The rearrangement joins TRBV12-3 or TRBV12-4 to TRBJ1-1; D remains unclear. Between the trimmed V and J ends, which lost 1 base and 6 bases, there was a span of 6 bases. The length of the CDR3 is 12 residues. The CDR3 bases are TGTGCCAGCAGTTTAGTGCGGCCTGAAGCTTTCTTT. This codes for CASSLVRPEAFF.

There are a few counts of this clonotype. This rearrangement joins TRBV20-1 to TRBJ2-1; D gene ambiguous. Trimming took off 0 bases at V and 6 bases at J, with 12 bases between the two ends. The length of the CDR3 is 14 residues. Germline lookup yields CDR1 DFQATT and CDR2 SNEGSKA (reference sequence). CDR3 sequence reads: CSAREARKGNEQFF. The CDR3 DNA reads as TGCAGTGCTAGAGAGGCTAGGAAGGGCAATGAGCAGTTCTTC.

This clonotype was seen a single time. The rearrangement uses TRBV9 and TRBJ2-5; TRBD2 matches 13 bases. The V gene's germline CDR1 is SGDLS and CDR2 YYNGEE. The CDR3 runs to 18 residues. V lost 0 bases, J lost 2 bases, and 7 bases stayed unmatched. CDR3 sequence (DNA): TGTGCCAGCAGCGTAGAGGCAAAGGGACTAGCGGGGCAAGAGACCCAGTACTTC. It encodes CASSVEAKGLAGQETQYF.

The chain has TRBV3-1 and TRBJ1-2; TRBD1 is a possible D gene (6 bases). The germline V gene has CDR1 LGHDT and CDR2 YNNKEL (reference sequence). The CDR3 is made up of 15 amino acids. With 0 bases removed from V and 3 bases from J, the gap between germline ends came to 11 bases. The CDR3 bases are TGTGCCAGCAGCCAAGATCGAGGACAGTACTATGGCTACACCTTC. Translated, it gives CASSQDRGQYYGYTF.

This clonotype showed up just a few times. The V gene is TRBV20-1, the J gene TRBJ1-4; 9 nucleotides agree with TRBD1. This CDR3 has 16 amino acids. In germline, CDR1 is DFQATT, CDR2 SNEGSKA (reference sequence). The V segment lost 6 bases and the J segment 0 bases; nucleotides outside the gene matches: 8. The CDR3 nucleotides are TGCAGTGCCCTGACAGGGGGGTCGGCAACTAATGAAAAACTGTTTTTT. Amino acids: CSALTGGSATNEKLFF.

The chain links TRBV5-1 to TRBJ2-7, with D possibly TRBD2 on 5 matching bases. CDR1 and CDR2 from the germline V gene are SGHRS and YFSETQ. Trimming took 4 bases from V and 4 from J, leaving 15 bases between them. This CDR3 region has 14 residues. CDR3 DNA sequence: TGCGCCAGCAGCCTCTCCGCTAGCAGATACGAGCAGTACTTC. Its translation: CASSLSASRYEQYF. Complete variable domain (other parts from reference TRBV5-1 and TRBJ2-7): KAGVTQTPRYLIKTRGQQVTLSCSPISGHRSVSWYQQTPGQGLQFLFEYFSETQRNKGNFPGRFSGRQFSNSRSEMNVSTLELGDSALYLCASSLSASRYEQYFGPGTRLTVT.